What follows are 2 T cell receptor beta chains derived from one specimen sequenced in a study of shared clonotypes between healthy human individuals. Libraries were prepared by immunoSEQ multiplex PCR; TCRdb keeps only in-frame clonotypes and omits some of them. Found here are roughly 300,000 clones, around four fifths of them singletons; the top ten hold 10%. The specimen was memory CD4+ T cells sorted from blood. Described subset: CD45RA-negative fraction. These receptors all come from a man aged 25-45 years in good health.

This clone was detected many times. The identical CDR3 is also encoded by other nucleotide sequences in the sample. This rearrangement joins TRBV19 to TRBJ2-1; unclear D gene. This CDR3 spans 13 amino acids. V was shortened by 7 bases and J by 6 bases, with 13 bases between the two germline ends. Germline V CDR1 and CDR2: LNHDA, SQIVND (reference sequence). DNA of the CDR3: TGTGCCAGTAACTCCGGCAGGTCCAATGAGCAGTTCTTC. Its protein product is CASNSGRSNEQFF.

The rearrangement uses TRBV19 and TRBJ1-2; tentatively, D is TRBD1 (5 bases). CDR1 and CDR2 from the germline V gene are LNHDA and SQIVND (reference sequence). The V end was cut by 10 bases, the J end by 2 bases, with 23 bases between. The CDR3 is 16 amino acids. The CDR3 DNA reads TGTGCCACTAGAAATGAGTTTGCAGGGATCAACTATGGCTACACCTTC. Encoded protein: CATRNEFAGINYGYTF.